This T cell receptor (beta chain) emerged from a study of T cell clonotyping in hematopoietic cell transplantation. The study, taken as a whole, reports: CD4 and CD8 repertoire contributions could not be separated without sorting.

Sequencing used immunoSEQ multiplex PCR; TCRdb keeps in-frame clones, though not all of them. The table has roughly 44,000 clones, less than 85% seen once. The time point here: recipient sample about 28 days before transplant, after cytoreduction. The CDR3 is 15 amino acids. The germline V gene has CDR1 LGHNA and CDR2 YSLEER. Trimming cost V 1 base and J 7 bases, with 11 bases left between them. This clone was seen a handful of times. Its matching antigen is unknown. The chain uses TRBV4-3 and TRBJ1-6; the D gene is possibly TRBD1 (6 bases). Sequencing used peripheral blood mononuclear cells, obtained before stem cell transplant. The receptor comes from a man aged 55 to 70 with acute myeloid leukemia. Some clones in this sample may be carry-over from other donors' samples. The CDR3 sequence is CASSQGGQPNSPLHF. The CDR3 DNA is TGCGCCAGCAGCCAAGGGGGACAACCAAATTCACCCCTCCACTTT.